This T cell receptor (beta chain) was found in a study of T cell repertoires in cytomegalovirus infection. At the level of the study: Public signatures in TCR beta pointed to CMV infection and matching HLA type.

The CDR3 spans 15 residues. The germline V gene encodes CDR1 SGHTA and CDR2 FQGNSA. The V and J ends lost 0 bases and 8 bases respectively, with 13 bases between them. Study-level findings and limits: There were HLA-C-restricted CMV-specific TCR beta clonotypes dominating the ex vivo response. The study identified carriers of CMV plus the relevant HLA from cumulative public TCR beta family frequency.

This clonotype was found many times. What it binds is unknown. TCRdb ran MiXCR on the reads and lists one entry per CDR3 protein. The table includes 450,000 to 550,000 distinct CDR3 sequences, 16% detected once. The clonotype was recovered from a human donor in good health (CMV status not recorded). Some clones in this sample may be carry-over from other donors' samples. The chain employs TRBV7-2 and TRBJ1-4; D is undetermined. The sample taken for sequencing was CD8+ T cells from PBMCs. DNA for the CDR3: TGTGCCAGCAGCTTAGCCCCGGGTCTGAAGGAAAAACTGTTTTTT. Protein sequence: CASSLAPGLKEKLFF.